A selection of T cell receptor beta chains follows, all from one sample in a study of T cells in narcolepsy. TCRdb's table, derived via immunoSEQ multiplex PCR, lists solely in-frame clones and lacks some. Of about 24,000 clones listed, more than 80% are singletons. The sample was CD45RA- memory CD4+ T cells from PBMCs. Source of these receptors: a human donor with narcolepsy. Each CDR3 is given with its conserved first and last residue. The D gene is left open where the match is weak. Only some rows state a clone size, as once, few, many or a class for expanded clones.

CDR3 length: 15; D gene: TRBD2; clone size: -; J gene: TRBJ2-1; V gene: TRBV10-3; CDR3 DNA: TGTGCCATCAGTGAGGCTAGCGGAGGAGACAATGAGCAGTTCTTC; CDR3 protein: CAISEASGGDNEQFF
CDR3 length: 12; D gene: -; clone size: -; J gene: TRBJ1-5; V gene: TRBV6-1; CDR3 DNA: TGTGCCAGCAGATTAGGCAATCAGCCCCAGCATTTT; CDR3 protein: CASRLGNQPQHF
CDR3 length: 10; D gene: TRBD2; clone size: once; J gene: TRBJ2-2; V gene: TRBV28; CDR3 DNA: TGTGCCAGCCACGGGACTAATCTGTTTTTT; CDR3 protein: CASHGTNLFF
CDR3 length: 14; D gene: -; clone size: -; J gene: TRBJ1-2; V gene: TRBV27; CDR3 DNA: TGTGCCAGCAGCACCGGACCTTCCCGGGGTGGCTACACCTTC; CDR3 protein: CASSTGPSRGGYTF
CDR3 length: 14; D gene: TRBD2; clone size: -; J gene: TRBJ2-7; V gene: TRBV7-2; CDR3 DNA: TGTGCCAGCGCTTATATAGCGGGCCCCTACGAGCAGTACTTC; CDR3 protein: CASAYIAGPYEQYF
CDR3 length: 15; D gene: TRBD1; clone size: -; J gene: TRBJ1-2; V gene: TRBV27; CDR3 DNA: TGTGCCAGCAGTTCGTCCGGGACAGGGCTAGATGGCTACACCTTC; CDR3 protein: CASSSSGTGLDGYTF
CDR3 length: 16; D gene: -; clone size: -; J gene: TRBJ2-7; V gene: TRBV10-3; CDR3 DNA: TGTGCCATCAGTGAGGGGTCTCTGACTGGTACCTACGAGCAGTACTTC; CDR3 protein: CAISEGSLTGTYEQYF
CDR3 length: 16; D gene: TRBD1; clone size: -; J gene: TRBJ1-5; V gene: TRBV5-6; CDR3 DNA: TGTGCCAGCAGCTCCTGGGGGACAGGGAGTGTTCAGCCCCAGCATTTT; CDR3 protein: CASSSWGTGSVQPQHF
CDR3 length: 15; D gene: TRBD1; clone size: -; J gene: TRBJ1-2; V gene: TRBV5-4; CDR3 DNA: TGTGCCAGCAGCCCCGAGTCAGGGGGCCACTATGGCTACACCTTC; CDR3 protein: CASSPESGGHYGYTF
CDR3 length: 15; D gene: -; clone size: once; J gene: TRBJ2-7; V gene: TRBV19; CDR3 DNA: TGTGCCAGTAGTATTACCGGGAGCCAGTCCTACGAGCAGTACTTC; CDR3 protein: CASSITGSQSYEQYF
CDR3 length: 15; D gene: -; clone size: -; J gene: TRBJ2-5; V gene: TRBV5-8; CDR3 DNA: TGTGCCAGCAGCAGAGGGAGCAACGGGAAAGAGACCCAGTACTTC; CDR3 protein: CASSRGSNGKETQYF
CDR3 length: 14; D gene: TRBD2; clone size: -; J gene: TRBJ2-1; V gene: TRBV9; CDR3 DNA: TGTGCCAGCAGCGTAGCGGGAGGGCCCTATGAGCAGTTCTTC; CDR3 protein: CASSVAGGPYEQFF
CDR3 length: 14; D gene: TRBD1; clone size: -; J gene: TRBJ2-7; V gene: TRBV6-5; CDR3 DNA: TGTGCCAGCAAGGCCGGACAGGGGACCTACGAGCAGTACTTC; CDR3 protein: CASKAGQGTYEQYF
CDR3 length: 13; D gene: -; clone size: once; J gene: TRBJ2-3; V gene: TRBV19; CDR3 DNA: TGTGCCAGTAGTATGGGGGGAACAGATACGCAGTATTTT; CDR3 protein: CASSMGGTDTQYF
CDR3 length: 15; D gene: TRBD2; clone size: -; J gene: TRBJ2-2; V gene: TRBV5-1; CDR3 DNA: TGCGCCAGCAGCTTGGGTCTAGCGGGAGACGGGGAGCTGTTTTTT; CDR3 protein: CASSLGLAGDGELFF
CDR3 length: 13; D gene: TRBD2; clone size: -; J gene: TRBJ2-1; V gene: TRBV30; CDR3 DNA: TGTGCCTGGGGGACTAGCGGGAATTCGGAGCAGTTCTTC; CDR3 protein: CAWGTSGNSEQFF
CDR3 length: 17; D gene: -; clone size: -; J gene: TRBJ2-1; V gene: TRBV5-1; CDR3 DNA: TGCGCCAGCAGCTTGCGTTCACAGGGAAGCTCCTACAATGAGCAGTTCTTC; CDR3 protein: CASSLRSQGSSYNEQFF
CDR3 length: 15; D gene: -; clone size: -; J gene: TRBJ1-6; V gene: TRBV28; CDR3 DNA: TGTGCCAGCAGTTTAGTAACTCCGGGGAATTCACCCCTCCACTTT; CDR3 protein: CASSLVTPGNSPLHF
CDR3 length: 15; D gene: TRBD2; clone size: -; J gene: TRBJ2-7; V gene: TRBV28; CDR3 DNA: TGTGCCAGCGCCCTGGGGGGGAATCTCGGTCAAAAGCAGTACTTC; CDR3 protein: CASALGGNLGQKQYF
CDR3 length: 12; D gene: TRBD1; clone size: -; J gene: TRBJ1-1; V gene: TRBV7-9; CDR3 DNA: TGTGCCAGCGATAGACAGGGGTCGGGGGCTTTCTTT; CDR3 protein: CASDRQGSGAFF
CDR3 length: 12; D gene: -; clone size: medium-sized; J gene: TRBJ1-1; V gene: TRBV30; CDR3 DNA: TGTGCCTTAGGGGGACGGAACACTGAAGCTTTCTTT; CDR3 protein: CALGGRNTEAFF
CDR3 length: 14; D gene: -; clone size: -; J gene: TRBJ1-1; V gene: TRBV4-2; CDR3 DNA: TGTGCCAGCCAAAGGGGGGGCTTAGGCACTGAAGCTTTCTTT; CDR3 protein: CASQRGGLGTEAFF
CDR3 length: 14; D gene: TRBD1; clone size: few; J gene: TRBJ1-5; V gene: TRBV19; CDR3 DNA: TGTGCCAGTAGTGTACGACAGGGGGCCCAGCCCCAGCATTTT; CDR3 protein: CASSVRQGAQPQHF
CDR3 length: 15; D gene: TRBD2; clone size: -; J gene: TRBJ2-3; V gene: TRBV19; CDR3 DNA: TGTGCCAGTAGTCCGGGGCTAGCGGGAGCTCATACGCAGTATTTT; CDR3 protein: CASSPGLAGAHTQYF
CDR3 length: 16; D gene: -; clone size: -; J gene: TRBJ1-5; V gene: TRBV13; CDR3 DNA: TGTGCCAGCAGCTTAAACTTCAGGTCCTTCACAGATACGCAGCATTTT; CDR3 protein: CASSLNFRSFTDTQHF
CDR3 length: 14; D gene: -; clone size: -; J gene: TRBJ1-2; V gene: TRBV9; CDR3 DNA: TGTGCCAGCAGCGCGACAACAGGGTATGATGGCTACACCTTC; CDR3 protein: CASSATTGYDGYTF
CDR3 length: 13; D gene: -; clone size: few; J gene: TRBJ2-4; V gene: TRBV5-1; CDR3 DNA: TGCGCCAGCAGCTTAACACAAGGAGGCATTCAGTACTTC; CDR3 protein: CASSLTQGGIQYF
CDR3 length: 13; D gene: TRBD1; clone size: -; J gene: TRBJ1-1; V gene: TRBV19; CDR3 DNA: TGTGCCAGTAGTAATAGGGACAGCACTGAAGCTTTCTTT; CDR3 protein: CASSNRDSTEAFF
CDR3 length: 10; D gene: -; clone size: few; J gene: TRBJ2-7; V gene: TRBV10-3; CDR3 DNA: TGTGCCATCAGTGAGACGGTGCAGTACTTC; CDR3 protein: CAISETVQYF
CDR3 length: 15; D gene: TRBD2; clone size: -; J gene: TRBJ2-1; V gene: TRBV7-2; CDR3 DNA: TGTGCCAGCAGCTTACGTGGACTAGCGGACAATGAGCAGTTCTTC; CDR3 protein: CASSLRGLADNEQFF
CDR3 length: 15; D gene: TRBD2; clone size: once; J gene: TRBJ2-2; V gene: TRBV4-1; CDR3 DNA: TGCGCCAGCAGCCAAGAGGCTAGCGGGACCGGGGAGCTGTTTTTT; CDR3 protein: CASSQEASGTGELFF
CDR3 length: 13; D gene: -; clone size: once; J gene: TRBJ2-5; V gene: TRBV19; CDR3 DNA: TGTGCCAGTAGTATAGTAGCGGAAGAGACCCAGTACTTC; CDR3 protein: CASSIVAEETQYF
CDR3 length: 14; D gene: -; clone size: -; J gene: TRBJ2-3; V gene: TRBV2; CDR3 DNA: TGTGCCAGCAAAAAACTTCTAGCCACAGATACGCAGTATTTT; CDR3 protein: CASKKLLATDTQYF
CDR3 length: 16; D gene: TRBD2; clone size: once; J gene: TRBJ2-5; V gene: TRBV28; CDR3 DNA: TGTGCCAGCAGTGACGGGGGGGCGGGCGCTGAGGAGACCCAGTACTTC; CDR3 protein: CASSDGGAGAEETQYF
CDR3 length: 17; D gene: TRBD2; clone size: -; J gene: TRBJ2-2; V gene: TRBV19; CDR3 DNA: TGTGCCAGTAAGCGCTCATCGGGACTAGCGGTAGCCGGGGAGCTGTTTTTT; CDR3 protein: CASKRSSGLAVAGELFF
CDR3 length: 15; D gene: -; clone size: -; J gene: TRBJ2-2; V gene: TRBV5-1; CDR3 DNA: TGCGCCAGCAGCTCAGAGGGTCGTGTCACCGGGGAGCTGTTTTTT; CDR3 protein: CASSSEGRVTGELFF
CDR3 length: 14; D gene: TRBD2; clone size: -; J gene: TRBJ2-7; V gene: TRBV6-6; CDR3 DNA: TGTGCCAGCAGCCTGGGGGGAGGACTAGGTGAGCAGTACTTC; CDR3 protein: CASSLGGGLGEQYF
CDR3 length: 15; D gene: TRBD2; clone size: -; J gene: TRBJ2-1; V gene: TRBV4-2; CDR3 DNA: TGTGCCAGCAGCCAAGGAGGGACTAGCGGGAGGGCGCAGTTCTTC; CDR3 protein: CASSQGGTSGRAQFF
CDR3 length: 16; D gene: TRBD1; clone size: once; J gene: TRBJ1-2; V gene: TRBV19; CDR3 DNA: TGTGCCAGTAGTCAGTCTGGACAGGGGGCGATCGGGGGCTACACCTTC; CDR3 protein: CASSQSGQGAIGGYTF
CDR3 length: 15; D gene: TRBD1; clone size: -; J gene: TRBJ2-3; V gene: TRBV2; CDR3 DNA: TGTGCCAGCAGCGGAGGACAGGGGGCAGTAGATACGCAGTATTTT; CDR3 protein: CASSGGQGAVDTQYF
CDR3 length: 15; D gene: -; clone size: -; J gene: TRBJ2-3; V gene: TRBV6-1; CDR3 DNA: TGTGCCAGCAGTGAACAGGGGGGCGGCACAGATACGCAGTATTTT; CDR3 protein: CASSEQGGGTDTQYF
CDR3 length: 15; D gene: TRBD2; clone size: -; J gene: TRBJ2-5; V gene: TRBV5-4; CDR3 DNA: TGTGCCAGCAGCAGAGCGGGAGGGTACCAAGAGACCCAGTACTTC; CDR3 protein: CASSRAGGYQETQYF
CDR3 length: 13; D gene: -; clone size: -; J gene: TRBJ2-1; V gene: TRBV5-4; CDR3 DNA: TGTGCCAGCCAGGGGGGAGTGAACAATGAGCAGTTCTTC; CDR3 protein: CASQGGVNNEQFF
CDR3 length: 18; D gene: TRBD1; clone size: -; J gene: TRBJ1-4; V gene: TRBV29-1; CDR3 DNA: TGCAGCGCTAAAAAGTCACGGGACAGGGGGCGGGGTAATGAAAAACTGTTTTTT; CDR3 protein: CSAKKSRDRGRGNEKLFF
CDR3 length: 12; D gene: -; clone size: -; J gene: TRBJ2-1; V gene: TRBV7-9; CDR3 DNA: TGTGCCAGCAGCTCAGGAATGGGGGGGCAGTTCTTC; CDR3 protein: CASSSGMGGQFF
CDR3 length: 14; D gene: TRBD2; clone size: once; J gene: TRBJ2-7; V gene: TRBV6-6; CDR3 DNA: TGTGCCAGCAGTTACTCGCGGGAGGGCTACGAGCAGTACTTC; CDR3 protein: CASSYSREGYEQYF
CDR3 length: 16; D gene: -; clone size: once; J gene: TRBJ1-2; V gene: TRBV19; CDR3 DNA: TGTGCCAGTAGTACAAAGAGGACAGACCTCACGAATGGCTACACCTTC; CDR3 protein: CASSTKRTDLTNGYTF
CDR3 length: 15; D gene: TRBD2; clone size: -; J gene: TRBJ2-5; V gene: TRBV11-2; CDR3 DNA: TGTGCCAGCAGCCATCCTAGCGGGAGACAAGAGACCCAGTACTTC; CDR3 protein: CASSHPSGRQETQYF